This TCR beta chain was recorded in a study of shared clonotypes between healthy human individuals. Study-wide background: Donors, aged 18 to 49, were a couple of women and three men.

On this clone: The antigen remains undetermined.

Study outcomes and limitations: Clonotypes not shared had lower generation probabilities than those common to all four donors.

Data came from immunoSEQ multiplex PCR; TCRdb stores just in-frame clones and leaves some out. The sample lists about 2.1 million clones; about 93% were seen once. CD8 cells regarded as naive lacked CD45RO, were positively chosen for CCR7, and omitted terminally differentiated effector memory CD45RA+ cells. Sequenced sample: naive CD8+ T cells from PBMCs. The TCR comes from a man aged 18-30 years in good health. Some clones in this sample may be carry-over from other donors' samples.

Here the CDR3 DNA reads TGTGCCAGCAGTCCCACCCTGATGACCTACGAGCAGTACTTC. It encodes CASSPTLMTYEQYF. The chain couples TRBV28 to TRBJ2-7; D not certain. V lost 5 bases and J 2 bases, leaving 13 bases between the germline ends. The length of the CDR3 is 14 residues. From germline, CDR1 is MDHEN and CDR2 SYDVKM.